Many counts were recorded for the clone carrying this T cell receptor beta chain. The sample comes from a study of T cells in Graves' hyperthyroidism and ophthalmopathy. TCR beta CDR3 sequences were amplified from RNA transcripts. A set of HTBI primers served as the primers for a first-round RT-PCR of the TCR CDR3. Via MiXCR, TCRdb re-called the multiplex PCR reads, giving one row per CDR3 protein. The table includes some 500,000 distinct CDR3 sequences, about an eighth detected once. No ophthalmopathy progression within 18 months constituted stable Graves' hyperthyroidism. Based on clinical symptoms, serum thyroxine and TRAb, thyroid ultrasound and orbital computed tomography, diagnoses were reached. The sequenced sample was blood. The source of this sequence is a woman between 18 and 29 years old with Graves' hyperthyroidism.

The CDR3 DNA is TGTGCCAGCAGCCGAGAGACCCAGTACTTC. Residues: CASSRETQYF. The genes are TRBV11-2 and TRBJ2-5; no clear D. Germline CDR1 SGHAT, CDR2 FQNNGV. CDR3 length: 10 amino acids. V gave up 5 bases and J gave up 4 bases, with 2 bases separating them.